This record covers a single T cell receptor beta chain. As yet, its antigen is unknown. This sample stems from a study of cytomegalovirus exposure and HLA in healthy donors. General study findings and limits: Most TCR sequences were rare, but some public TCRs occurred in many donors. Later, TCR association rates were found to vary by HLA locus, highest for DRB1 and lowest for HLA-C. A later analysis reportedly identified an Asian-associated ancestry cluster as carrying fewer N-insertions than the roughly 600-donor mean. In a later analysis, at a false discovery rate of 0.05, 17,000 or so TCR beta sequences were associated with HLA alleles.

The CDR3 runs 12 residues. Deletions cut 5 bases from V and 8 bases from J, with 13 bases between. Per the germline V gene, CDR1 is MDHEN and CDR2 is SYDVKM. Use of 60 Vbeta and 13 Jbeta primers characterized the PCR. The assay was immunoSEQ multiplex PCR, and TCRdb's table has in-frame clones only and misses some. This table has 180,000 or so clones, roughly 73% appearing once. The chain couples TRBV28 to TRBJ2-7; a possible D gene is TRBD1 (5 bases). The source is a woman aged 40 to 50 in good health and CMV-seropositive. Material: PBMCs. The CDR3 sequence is CASSLGVFQQYF. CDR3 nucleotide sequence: TGTGCCAGCAGTCTAGGGGTGTTTCAGCAGTACTTC.